The next 14 T cell receptor beta chains were all read from a single sample in a study of cytomegalovirus exposure and HLA in healthy donors (dated by TCRdb to between 2016 and 2019). Libraries came from the immunoSEQ multiplex PCR assay. The multiplex PCR relied on a mix of 60 forward primers for TCR Vbeta segments and 13 reverse primers for TCR Jbeta segments. Imported from immuneACCESS, the table was reduced by TCRdb to in-frame sequences with V and J called. These copies leave out some clones; in studies compared against another copy, an unresolved V gene accounts for under half, and the cause of the remainder is not known. For this sample there are approximately 140,000 clones; 70% to 80% appear just once. 3% to 4% of the sample is in the top ten clones. Material for sequencing was PBMCs. These receptors all stem from a human donor in good health.

V usage is TRBV27 and J usage is TRBJ1-5, with D possibly TRBD1 on 5 matching bases. Germline V gene lookup returns CDR1 MNHEY and CDR2 SMNVEV (reference sequence). CDR3 length: 14 residues. Trimming took 6 bases from V and 4 from J, leaving 13 bases between them. CDR3 residues: CASSSGMGNQPQHF. DNA of the CDR3: TGTGCCAGCAGCTCAGGGATGGGGAATCAGCCCCAGCATTTT.

The V call is TRBV7-2, the J call TRBJ2-1; TRBD2 aligns across 9 bases. Germline CDR1 and CDR2: SGHTA and FQGNSA. This CDR3 has 15 amino acids. The V gene end was trimmed by 3 bases and the J gene end by 5 bases; junction bases not matched to a gene: 5. The CDR3 sequence is CASSFASGTDNEQFF. The DNA for the CDR3 is TGTGCCAGCAGCTTCGCTAGCGGGACGGACAATGAGCAGTTCTTC.

The chain recombines TRBV27 with TRBJ1-2; TRBD1 aligns across 9 bases. The germline gives CDR1 MNHEY, CDR2 SMNVEV (reference sequence). The trim removed 5 bases at V and 4 bases at J, leaving 11 bases unmatched. The length of the CDR3 is 16 residues. Written as DNA, the CDR3 is TGTGCCAGCAGTACTGGGACAGGGATCGATGGCTATGGCTACACCTTC. As protein: CASSTGTGIDGYGYTF.

This rearrangement joins TRBV6-6 to TRBJ1-1; D not resolved. V gave up 5 bases and J gave up 1 base, with 14 bases separating them. The CDR3 runs to 15 residues. Germline CDR1 MNHNY, CDR2 SVGAGI (reference sequence). In DNA, the CDR3 is TGTGCCAGCAGTCCCCTCCTTCGACAGAACACTGAAGCTTTCTTT. This sequence encodes CASSPLLRQNTEAFF.

The chain employs TRBV6-1 and TRBJ1-1, with no clear D. Looked up from germline, CDR1 is MNHNS and CDR2 is SASEGT. V gave up 6 bases and J gave up 4 bases, with 6 bases separating them. This CDR3 has 11 residues. The CDR3 spells CASSHSTEAFF. CDR3 DNA: TGTGCCAGCAGCCACTCCACTGAAGCTTTCTTT.

V and J are TRBV4-1 and TRBJ1-1; 8 nucleotides align to TRBD1. Germline V gene data show CDR1 as MGHRA and CDR2 as YSYEKL. This CDR3 comprises 14 residues. Losses at the gene ends were 3 bases for V and 11 bases for J; bases not matched to a gene: 11. CDR3 sequence (DNA): TGCGCCAGCAGCCAGAGGAGCGACAGGGGAAAGGCTTTCTTT. It is translated as CASSQRSDRGKAFF.

The chain links TRBV2 to TRBJ2-7; 7 bases are a match to TRBD1. CDR1 is SNHLY and CDR2 is FYNNEI in the germline V gene. CDR3 length: 13 residues. Trimming removed 5 bases from V and 5 bases from J; junction bases left unmatched: 6. The CDR3 DNA sequence: TGTGCCAGCAGTTATACTGACAGGGACGAGCAGTACTTC. Its translation is CASSYTDRDEQYF.

The rearrangement links TRBV5-1 to TRBJ2-7; D not resolved. V lost 1 base and J lost 2, with 10 bases in between. The CDR3 contains 14 residues. Germline loops: CDR1 SGHRS, CDR2 YFSETQ. CDR3 in DNA: TGCGCCAGCAGCTTGTCCCCAGATACCTACGAGCAGTACTTC. This gives the protein CASSLSPDTYEQYF.

This sequence joins TRBV6-6 and TRBJ2-6, with TRBD2 matching over 8 bases. The junction had 8 bases not matched to a gene; V was cut back by 9 bases and J by 4 bases. The CDR3 runs 15 residues. The germline CDR1 and CDR2 sequences are MNHNY and SVGAGI (reference sequence). The CDR3 is CASLAGQAGANVLTF. The CDR3 nucleotides read TGTGCCAGTTTAGCGGGGCAGGCCGGGGCCAACGTCCTGACTTTC.

The chain couples TRBV7-3 to TRBJ1-1, with D possibly matching TRBD1 (5 bases). V gave up 5 bases and J gave up 1 base, with 11 bases separating them. Germline assignment: CDR1 SGHTA and CDR2 FQGTGA. The CDR3 contains 14 residues. The DNA of the CDR3 is TGTGCCAGCAGCCCCAGGGTGACGAACACTGAAGCTTTCTTT. As protein: CASSPRVTNTEAFF.

Only a few counts were recorded for this clone. J is TRBJ1-1 and V is TRBV5-1; TRBD1 is a possible D gene (5 bases). Germline V CDR1 and CDR2: SGHRS, YFSETQ. The V end lost 0 bases, the J end lost 5 bases, and 11 bases lay between the germline ends. CDR3 length: 14 residues. The CDR3 protein is CASSLEGEGTEAFF. CDR3 bases: TGCGCCAGCAGCTTGGAAGGGGAGGGAACTGAAGCTTTCTTT.

The chain uses TRBV7-8 and TRBJ1-4; D not certain. The CDR3 sequence is 18 residues long. The V end was cut by 5 bases, the J end by 4 bases, with 23 bases between. Per germline, CDR1 SGHVS and CDR2 FQNEAQ. DNA for the CDR3: TGTGCCAGCAGCAACCAGCGTGAGGAGGAAAACATTAATGAAAAACTGTTTTTT. Protein product: CASSNQREEENINEKLFF.

This clone was observed a handful of times. The chain uses TRBV4-1 and TRBJ2-7, with 7 bases lining up with TRBD2. The J segment lost 0 bases and the V segment lost 5 bases, leaving 13 bases of the junction unmatched. CDR1 is MGHRA, CDR2 YSYEKL, per germline. CDR3 size: 17 residues. CDR3 DNA sequence: TGCGCCAGCAGCGCCTACACCCCCGGGAGGAGCTCCTACGAGCAGTACTTC. It is translated as CASSAYTPGRSSYEQYF.

CDR3 amino acids: CASSPTHNQGPNEKLFF. DNA for the CDR3: TGTGCCAGCTCACCGACCCATAATCAGGGCCCTAATGAAAAACTGTTTTTT. This chain links TRBV18 with TRBJ1-4; tentatively, D is TRBD1 (5 bases). Between the trimmed V and J ends, which lost 3 bases and 3 bases, there was a span of 17 bases. CDR1 is KGHSH, CDR2 LQKENI, per germline. This CDR3 is 17 amino acids long.